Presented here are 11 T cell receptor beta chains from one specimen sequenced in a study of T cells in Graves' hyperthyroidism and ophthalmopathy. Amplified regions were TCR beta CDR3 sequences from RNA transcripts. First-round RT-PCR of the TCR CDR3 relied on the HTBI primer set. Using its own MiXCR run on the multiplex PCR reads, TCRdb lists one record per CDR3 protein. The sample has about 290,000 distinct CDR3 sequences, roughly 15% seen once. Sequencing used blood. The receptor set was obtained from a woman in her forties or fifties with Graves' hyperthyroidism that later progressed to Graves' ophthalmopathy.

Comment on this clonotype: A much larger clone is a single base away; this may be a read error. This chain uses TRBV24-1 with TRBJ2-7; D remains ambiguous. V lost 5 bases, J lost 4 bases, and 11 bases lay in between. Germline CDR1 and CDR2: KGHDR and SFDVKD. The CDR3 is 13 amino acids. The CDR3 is CATSGPRTYEQYF. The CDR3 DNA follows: TGTGCCACCAGTGGTCCCCGCACATACGAGCAGTACTTC.

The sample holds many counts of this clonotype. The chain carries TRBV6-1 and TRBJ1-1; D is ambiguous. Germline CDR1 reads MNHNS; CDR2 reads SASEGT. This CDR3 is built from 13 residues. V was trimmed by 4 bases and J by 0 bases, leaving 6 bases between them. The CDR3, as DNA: TGTGCCAGCAGTGTGTCGGTGAACACTGAAGCTTTCTTT. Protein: CASSVSVNTEAFF.

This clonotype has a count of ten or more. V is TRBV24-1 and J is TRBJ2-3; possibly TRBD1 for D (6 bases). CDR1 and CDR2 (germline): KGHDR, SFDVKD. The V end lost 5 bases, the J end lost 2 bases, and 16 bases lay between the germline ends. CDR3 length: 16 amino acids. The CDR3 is CATSAGHSSITDTQYF. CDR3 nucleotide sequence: TGTGCCACCAGTGCGGGACACTCATCAATCACAGATACGCAGTATTTT.

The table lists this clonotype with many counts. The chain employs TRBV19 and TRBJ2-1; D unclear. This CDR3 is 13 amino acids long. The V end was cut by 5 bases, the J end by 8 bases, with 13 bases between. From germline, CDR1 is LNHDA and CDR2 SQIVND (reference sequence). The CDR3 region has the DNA TGTGCCAGTAGTCCGGCGTCGCTCGATGAGCAGTTCTTC. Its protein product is CASSPASLDEQFF.

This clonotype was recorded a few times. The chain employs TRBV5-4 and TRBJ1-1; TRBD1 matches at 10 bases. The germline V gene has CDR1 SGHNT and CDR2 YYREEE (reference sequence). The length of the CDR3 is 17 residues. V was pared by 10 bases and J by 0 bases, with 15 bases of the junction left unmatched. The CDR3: CASESWDRGVMNTEAFF. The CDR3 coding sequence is TGTGCCTCCGAGAGTTGGGACAGGGGTGTGATGAACACTGAAGCTTTCTTT.

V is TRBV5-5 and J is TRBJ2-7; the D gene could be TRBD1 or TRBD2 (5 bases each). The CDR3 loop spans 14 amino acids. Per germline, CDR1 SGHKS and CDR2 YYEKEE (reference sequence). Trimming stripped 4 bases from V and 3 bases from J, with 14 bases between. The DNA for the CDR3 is TGTGCCAGCAGCGCCCGGGGCAGCGGCTACGAGCAGTACTTC. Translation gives CASSARGSGYEQYF.

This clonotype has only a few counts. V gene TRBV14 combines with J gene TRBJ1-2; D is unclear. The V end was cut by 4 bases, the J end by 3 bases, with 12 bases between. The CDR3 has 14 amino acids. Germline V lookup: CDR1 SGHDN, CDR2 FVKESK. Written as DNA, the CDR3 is TGTGCCAGCAGCCTAGCGATGAACGACTATGGCTACACCTTC. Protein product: CASSLAMNDYGYTF.

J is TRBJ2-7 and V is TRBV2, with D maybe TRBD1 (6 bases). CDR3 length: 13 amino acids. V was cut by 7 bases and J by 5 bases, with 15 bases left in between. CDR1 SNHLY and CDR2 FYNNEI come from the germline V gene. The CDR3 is CASKGQGLNEQYF. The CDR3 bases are TGTGCCAGCAAGGGGCAGGGGCTCAACGAGCAGTACTTC.

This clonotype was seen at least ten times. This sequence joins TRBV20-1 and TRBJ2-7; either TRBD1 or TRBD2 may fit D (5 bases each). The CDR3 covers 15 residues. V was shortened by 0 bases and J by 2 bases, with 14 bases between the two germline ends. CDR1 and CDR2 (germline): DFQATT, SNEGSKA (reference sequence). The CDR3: CSARDQAGTAYEQYF. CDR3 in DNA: TGCAGTGCTAGAGATCAGGCAGGGACGGCCTACGAGCAGTACTTC.

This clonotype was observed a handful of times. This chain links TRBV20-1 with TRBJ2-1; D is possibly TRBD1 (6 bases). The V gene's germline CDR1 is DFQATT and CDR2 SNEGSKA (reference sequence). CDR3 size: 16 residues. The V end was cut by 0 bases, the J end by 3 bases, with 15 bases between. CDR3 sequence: CSARDPSGHGYNEQFF. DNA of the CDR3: TGCAGTGCTAGAGATCCCTCGGGACATGGCTACAATGAGCAGTTCTTC.

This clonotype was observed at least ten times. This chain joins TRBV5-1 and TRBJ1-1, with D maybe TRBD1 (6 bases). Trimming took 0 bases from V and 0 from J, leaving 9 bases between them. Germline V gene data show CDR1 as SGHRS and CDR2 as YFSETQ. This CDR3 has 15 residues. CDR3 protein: CASSLANRVNTEAFF. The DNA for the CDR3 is TGCGCCAGCAGCTTGGCTAACAGGGTGAACACTGAAGCTTTCTTT.